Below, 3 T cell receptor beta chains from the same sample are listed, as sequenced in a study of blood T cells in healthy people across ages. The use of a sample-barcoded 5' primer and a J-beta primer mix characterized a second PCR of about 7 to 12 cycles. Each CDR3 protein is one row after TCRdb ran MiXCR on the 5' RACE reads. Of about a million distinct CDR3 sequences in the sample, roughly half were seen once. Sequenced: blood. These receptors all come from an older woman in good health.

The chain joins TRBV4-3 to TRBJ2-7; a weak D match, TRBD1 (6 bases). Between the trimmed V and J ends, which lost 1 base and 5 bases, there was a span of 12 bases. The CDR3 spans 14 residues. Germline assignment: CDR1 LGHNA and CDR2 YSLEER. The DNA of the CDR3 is TGCGCCAGCAGCCAAGCGACAGGTCGGGACGAGCAGTACTTC. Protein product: CASSQATGRDEQYF.

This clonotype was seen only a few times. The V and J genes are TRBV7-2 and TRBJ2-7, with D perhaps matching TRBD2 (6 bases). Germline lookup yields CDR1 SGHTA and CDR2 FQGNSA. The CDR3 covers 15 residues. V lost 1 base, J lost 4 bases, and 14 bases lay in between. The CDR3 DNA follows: TGTGCCAGCAGCTTAGACGGGAGTCGGTTTTACGAGCAGTACTTC. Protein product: CASSLDGSRFYEQYF. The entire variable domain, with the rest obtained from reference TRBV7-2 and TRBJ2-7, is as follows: GAGVSQSPSNKVTEKGKDVELRCDPISGHTALYWYRQSLGQGLEFLIYFQGNSAPDKSGLPSDRFSAERTGGSVSTLTIQRTQQEDSAVYLCASSLDGSRFYEQYFGPGTRLTVT.

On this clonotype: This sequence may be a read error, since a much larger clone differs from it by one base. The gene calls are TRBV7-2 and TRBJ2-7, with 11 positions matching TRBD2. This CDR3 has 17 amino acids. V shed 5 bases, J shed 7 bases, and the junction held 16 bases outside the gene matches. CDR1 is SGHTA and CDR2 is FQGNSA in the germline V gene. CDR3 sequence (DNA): TGTGCCAGCAGCAAGGGGGGGACTAGCGGCTGGCGAGCTGAGCAGTACTTC. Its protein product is CASSKGGTSGWRAEQYF.